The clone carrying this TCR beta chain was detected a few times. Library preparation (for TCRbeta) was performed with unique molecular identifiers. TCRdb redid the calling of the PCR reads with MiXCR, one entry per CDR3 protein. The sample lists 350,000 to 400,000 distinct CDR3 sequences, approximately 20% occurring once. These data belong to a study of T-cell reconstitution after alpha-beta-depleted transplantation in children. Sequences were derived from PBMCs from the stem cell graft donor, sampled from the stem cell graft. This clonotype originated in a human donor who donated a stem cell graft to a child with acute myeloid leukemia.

The CDR3 sequence is CASSEGRGGTGELFF. The CDR3 nucleotides are TGTGCCAGCAGCGAGGGGCGGGGTGGCACCGGGGAGCTGTTTTTT. V gene TRBV2 combines with J gene TRBJ2-2; TRBD2 might be the D (6 bases). Trimming stripped 6 bases from V and 4 bases from J, with 15 bases between. The germline V gene has CDR1 SNHLY and CDR2 FYNNEI. The CDR3 loop spans 15 amino acids.